Listed below are T cell receptor beta chains from one sample, sequenced in a study of blood T cell repertoires in COVID-19. Some clones are missing from TCRdb's copy, which holds only in-frame ones; the method was immunoSEQ multiplex PCR. Among over 450,000 clones listed, roughly 91% were seen once. The specimen was peripheral blood. The receptors derive from a woman between 50 and 59 years old with COVID-19, enrolled during active disease. CDR3s include the opening cysteine and the closing phenylalanine or tryptophan. A D gene is named only where the DNA matches it firmly. Expanded clones get a size class; other rows say once, few or many, or leave the size out.

cdr3_aa: CASSFSMGSKLFF; cdr3_nt: TGTGCCAGCAGTTTTTCAATGGGCAGCAAACTGTTTTTT; v_call: TRBV12-3/TRBV12-4; clone_size: -; j_call: TRBJ1-4; d_call: -
cdr3_aa: CAWSIGGVSGNTIYF; cdr3_nt: TGTGCCTGGAGTATAGGGGGAGTCTCTGGAAACACCATATATTTT; v_call: TRBV30; clone_size: -; j_call: TRBJ1-3; d_call: -
cdr3_aa: CASSRRDTLTYEQYF; cdr3_nt: TGTGCCAGCAGCAGACGGGACACCTTAACCTACGAGCAGTACTTC; v_call: TRBV5-8; clone_size: -; j_call: TRBJ2-7; d_call: -
cdr3_aa: CASSRYMNSPLHF; cdr3_nt: TGTGCCAGCAGCCGTTACATGAATTCACCCCTCCACTTT; v_call: TRBV7-9; clone_size: -; j_call: TRBJ1-6; d_call: -
cdr3_aa: CASSQDSPGGEKLFF; cdr3_nt: TGTGCCAGCAGCCAGGACTCCCCCGGCGGTGAAAAACTGTTTTTT; v_call: TRBV3-1/TRBV3-2; clone_size: once; j_call: TRBJ1-4; d_call: -
cdr3_aa: CASKEDASSYNEQFF; cdr3_nt: TGTGCCAGCAAGGAGGACGCGAGCTCCTACAATGAGCAGTTCTTC; v_call: TRBV6-5; clone_size: -; j_call: TRBJ2-1; d_call: -
cdr3_aa: CASSLNRLTNEKLFF; cdr3_nt: TGTGCCAGCAGTTTAAACAGGTTGACTAATGAAAAACTGTTTTTT; v_call: TRBV28; clone_size: -; j_call: TRBJ1-4; d_call: -
cdr3_aa: CASSSGQSYGYTF; cdr3_nt: TGTGCCAGCAGCTCCGGACAGTCCTATGGCTACACCTTC; v_call: TRBV5-6; clone_size: -; j_call: TRBJ1-2; d_call: -
cdr3_aa: CASTWEGVGSEQFF; cdr3_nt: TGTGCCAGCACCTGGGAGGGGGTAGGTAGTGAGCAGTTCTTC; v_call: TRBV3-1/TRBV3-2; clone_size: -; j_call: TRBJ2-1; d_call: -
cdr3_aa: CATSDLRNSGGPSSYNEQFF; cdr3_nt: TGTGCCACCAGTGATTTGCGAAACAGCGGGGGGCCTAGCTCCTACAATGAGCAGTTCTTC; v_call: TRBV24-1; clone_size: -; j_call: TRBJ2-1; d_call: TRBD2
cdr3_aa: CATSDSRGQLYNEQFF; cdr3_nt: TGTGCCACCAGTGATTCTCGGGGACAGTTATACAATGAGCAGTTCTTC; v_call: TRBV24-1; clone_size: few; j_call: TRBJ2-1; d_call: TRBD1
cdr3_aa: CASSHRTGPTGEQYF; cdr3_nt: TGTGCCAGCAGCCACCGGACAGGTCCCACGGGGGAGCAGTACTTC; v_call: TRBV11-2; clone_size: -; j_call: TRBJ2-7; d_call: TRBD1
cdr3_aa: CASSEVPGQANYGYTF; cdr3_nt: TGTGCCAGCAGTGAAGTTCCGGGACAGGCTAACTATGGCTACACCTTC; v_call: TRBV6-1; clone_size: -; j_call: TRBJ1-2; d_call: TRBD1
cdr3_aa: CASSPETGSHYEQYF; cdr3_nt: TGTGCCAGCAGTCCCGAGACAGGCAGCCACTACGAGCAGTACTTC; v_call: TRBV7-9; clone_size: -; j_call: TRBJ2-7; d_call: -
cdr3_aa: CASSYTPPYEQYF; cdr3_nt: TGTGCCAGCAGTTATACTCCGCCCTACGAGCAGTACTTC; v_call: TRBV6-6; clone_size: -; j_call: TRBJ2-7; d_call: -
cdr3_aa: CASGLVLFPSGGAKQETQYF; cdr3_nt: TGTGCTAGTGGTTTGGTACTTTTTCCTAGCGGGGGGGCAAAGCAAGAGACCCAGTACTTC; v_call: TRBV12-5; clone_size: -; j_call: TRBJ2-5; d_call: TRBD2
cdr3_aa: CASSLLDYEQYF; cdr3_nt: TGTGCCAGCAGCTTGTTAGACTACGAGCAGTACTTC; v_call: TRBV7-2; clone_size: -; j_call: TRBJ2-7; d_call: -
cdr3_aa: CASSLQTGQGARGYTF; cdr3_nt: TGTGCCAGCAGCTTGCAAACCGGACAGGGGGCGCGTGGCTACACCTTC; v_call: TRBV13; clone_size: -; j_call: TRBJ1-2; d_call: TRBD1
cdr3_aa: CASSPGTSGGYEQYF; cdr3_nt: TGTGCCAGCAGCCCCGGGACTAGCGGGGGTTACGAGCAGTACTTC; v_call: TRBV11-2; clone_size: -; j_call: TRBJ2-7; d_call: TRBD2
cdr3_aa: CASSQVGTGLYEQYF; cdr3_nt: TGTGCCAGCAGCCAGGTAGGGACAGGGTTGTACGAGCAGTACTTC; v_call: TRBV9; clone_size: -; j_call: TRBJ2-7; d_call: TRBD1
cdr3_aa: CASRTGPDTEAFF; cdr3_nt: TGCGCCAGCCGGACAGGGCCAGACACTGAAGCTTTCTTT; v_call: TRBV5-1; clone_size: -; j_call: TRBJ1-1; d_call: TRBD1
cdr3_aa: CASTLTPTGTYGYTF; cdr3_nt: TGTGCCAGCACCTTAACCCCTACAGGGACCTATGGCTACACCTTC; v_call: TRBV9; clone_size: -; j_call: TRBJ1-2; d_call: -
cdr3_aa: CASSWGAGTSSSYEQYF; cdr3_nt: TGTGCCAGCAGCTGGGGAGCGGGGACGTCGAGCTCCTACGAGCAGTACTTC; v_call: TRBV9; clone_size: -; j_call: TRBJ2-7; d_call: TRBD2
cdr3_aa: CASSQTTDELFF; cdr3_nt: TGTGCCAGCAGCCAAACTACCGATGAGCTGTTTTTT; v_call: TRBV7-9; clone_size: -; j_call: TRBJ2-2; d_call: -
cdr3_aa: CATSDFRGKDTGELFF; cdr3_nt: TGTGCCACCAGTGATTTTAGAGGGAAGGACACCGGGGAGCTGTTTTTT; v_call: TRBV24-1; clone_size: -; j_call: TRBJ2-2; d_call: -
cdr3_aa: CASSLDFFNEQFF; cdr3_nt: TGTGCCAGCAGCTTGGATTTCTTCAATGAGCAGTTCTTC; v_call: TRBV5-4; clone_size: once; j_call: TRBJ2-1; d_call: -
cdr3_aa: CASQNLHSSFSTDTQYF; cdr3_nt: TGTGCCAGCCAAAACCTGCACTCTTCTTTTAGCACAGATACGCAGTATTTT; v_call: TRBV2; clone_size: -; j_call: TRBJ2-3; d_call: -
cdr3_aa: CASKQGFSGNTIYF; cdr3_nt: TGTGCCAGCAAACAGGGTTTCTCTGGAAACACCATATATTTT; v_call: TRBV6-5; clone_size: few; j_call: TRBJ1-3; d_call: -
cdr3_aa: CASRDGRVTEAFF; cdr3_nt: TGCGCCAGCAGAGACGGGAGGGTGACTGAAGCTTTCTTT; v_call: TRBV5-1; clone_size: -; j_call: TRBJ1-1; d_call: -
cdr3_aa: CASSLGTEIKPQHF; cdr3_nt: TGTGCCAGCAGCTTAGGAACGGAGATTAAGCCCCAGCATTTT; v_call: TRBV7-9; clone_size: once; j_call: TRBJ1-5; d_call: -
cdr3_aa: CAWSEIHRARGEAFF; cdr3_nt: TGTGCCTGGAGCGAAATCCACAGGGCCCGGGGTGAAGCTTTCTTT; v_call: TRBV30; clone_size: -; j_call: TRBJ1-1; d_call: -
cdr3_aa: CARGRSSGNTIYF; cdr3_nt: TGTGCCCGGGGCAGATCCTCTGGAAACACCATATATTTT; v_call: TRBV30; clone_size: -; j_call: TRBJ1-3; d_call: -
cdr3_aa: CASSAYRGAQDTEAFF; cdr3_nt: TGTGCCAGCAGTGCATACAGGGGGGCGCAGGACACTGAAGCTTTCTTT; v_call: TRBV6-1; clone_size: few; j_call: TRBJ1-1; d_call: TRBD1
cdr3_aa: CASSLSYNEQFF; cdr3_nt: TGTGCCAGCAGCCTCTCCTACAATGAGCAGTTCTTC; v_call: TRBV6-5; clone_size: -; j_call: TRBJ2-1; d_call: -
cdr3_aa: CATSDTGDEQFF; cdr3_nt: TGTGCCACCAGTGATACGGGGGATGAGCAGTTCTTC; v_call: TRBV24-1; clone_size: once; j_call: TRBJ2-1; d_call: -
cdr3_aa: CASSPGGAVQYF; cdr3_nt: TGTGCCAGCAGCCCAGGGGGCGCGGTGCAGTACTTC; v_call: TRBV9; clone_size: once; j_call: TRBJ2-7; d_call: TRBD1
cdr3_aa: CASSIRSSGYTF; cdr3_nt: TGTGCCAGTAGTATTCGTTCCAGTGGCTACACCTTC; v_call: TRBV19; clone_size: -; j_call: TRBJ1-2; d_call: -
cdr3_aa: CASSLGVGHNYGYTF; cdr3_nt: TGCGCCAGCAGCTTAGGGGTCGGACATAACTATGGCTACACCTTC; v_call: TRBV5-1; clone_size: -; j_call: TRBJ1-2; d_call: -
cdr3_aa: CASSDGTGRDTQYF; cdr3_nt: TGTGCCAGCAGCGACGGGACTGGGAGGGATACGCAGTATTTT; v_call: TRBV7-2; clone_size: -; j_call: TRBJ2-3; d_call: -
cdr3_aa: CASSSITGSEQYF; cdr3_nt: TGTGCCAGCAGCTCCATTACAGGGTCCGAGCAGTACTTC; v_call: TRBV7-6; clone_size: -; j_call: TRBJ2-7; d_call: -
cdr3_aa: CASSQVLAGADNEQFF; cdr3_nt: TGTGCCAGCAGCCAGGTACTAGCGGGGGCCGACAATGAGCAGTTCTTC; v_call: TRBV3-1/TRBV3-2; clone_size: -; j_call: TRBJ2-1; d_call: TRBD2
cdr3_aa: CASSTRMGTGGGRTEAFF; cdr3_nt: TGTGCCAGCAGTACTCGCATGGGGACAGGGGGAGGGAGAACTGAAGCTTTCTTT; v_call: TRBV27; clone_size: -; j_call: TRBJ1-1; d_call: TRBD1
cdr3_aa: CASLGTANTGELFF; cdr3_nt: TGTGCCAGCCTCGGGACAGCGAACACCGGGGAGCTGTTTTTT; v_call: TRBV30; clone_size: few; j_call: TRBJ2-2; d_call: TRBD1
cdr3_aa: CASTGQGVRETQYF; cdr3_nt: TGTGCCAGCACCGGACAGGGAGTTAGAGAGACCCAGTACTTC; v_call: TRBV6-5; clone_size: -; j_call: TRBJ2-5; d_call: TRBD1
cdr3_aa: CASSLTGNEQFF; cdr3_nt: TGTGCCAGCAGCTTAACGGGGAATGAGCAGTTCTTC; v_call: TRBV7-5; clone_size: few; j_call: TRBJ2-1; d_call: -
cdr3_aa: CSVAEGTEAFF; cdr3_nt: TGCAGCGTTGCGGAGGGCACTGAAGCTTTCTTT; v_call: TRBV29-1; clone_size: -; j_call: TRBJ1-1; d_call: -
cdr3_aa: CASSPYPRGRNGYTF; cdr3_nt: TGTGCCAGCAGTCCCTACCCCAGGGGGCGGAATGGCTACACCTTC; v_call: TRBV28; clone_size: -; j_call: TRBJ1-2; d_call: TRBD1
cdr3_aa: CAISEGQGIGYTF; cdr3_nt: TGTGCCATCAGTGAAGGGCAGGGAATCGGCTACACCTTC; v_call: TRBV10-3; clone_size: once; j_call: TRBJ1-2; d_call: -
cdr3_aa: CASSRGQLEGYTF; cdr3_nt: TGTGCCAGCAGCCGCGGTCAATTGGAGGGCTACACCTTC; v_call: TRBV6-5; clone_size: once; j_call: TRBJ1-2; d_call: -
cdr3_aa: CASSLDSRGNYGYTF; cdr3_nt: TGCGCCAGCAGCTTAGACTCCAGGGGGAACTATGGCTACACCTTC; v_call: TRBV5-1; clone_size: -; j_call: TRBJ1-2; d_call: TRBD1
cdr3_aa: CASSGGQAYAGYGYTF; cdr3_nt: TGTGCCAGCAGTGGGGGACAGGCCTACGCAGGCTATGGCTACACCTTC; v_call: TRBV2; clone_size: -; j_call: TRBJ1-2; d_call: TRBD1
cdr3_aa: CASSLGTANEKLFF; cdr3_nt: TGTGCCAGCAGCCTCGGGACTGCCAATGAAAAACTGTTTTTT; v_call: TRBV7-8; clone_size: -; j_call: TRBJ1-4; d_call: -
cdr3_aa: CASGQGETQYF; cdr3_nt: TGTGCCAGCGGACAGGGGGAGACCCAGTACTTC; v_call: TRBV6-5; clone_size: -; j_call: TRBJ2-5; d_call: TRBD1
cdr3_aa: CASSIEGDTQYF; cdr3_nt: TGTGCCAGTAGTATTGAGGGAGATACGCAGTATTTT; v_call: TRBV19; clone_size: -; j_call: TRBJ2-3; d_call: -